These 24 T cell receptor beta chains were sequenced from one sample in a study of CD4 T cells in relation to SARS-CoV-2 and coronaviruses. Antigens of these TCRs are unknown. Some clones are missing from TCRdb's copy, which holds only in-frame ones; the method was immunoSEQ multiplex PCR. The data show about 19,000 clones, about 80% seen once. The unexposed donors gave CD4+ T cells in about 2011-2018, prior to COVID-19. The cells were cultured for around ten days before CD4+ T cells were isolated. Sequenced sample: CD4+ T cells from PBMCs, cultured in vitro. These receptors were collected from a human donor in good health.

In DNA form, the CDR3 reads TGTGCCAGTACCCTAGTACAGGGAAACAATGAGCAGTTCTTC. Residues: CASTLVQGNNEQFF. The chain carries TRBV19 and TRBJ2-1, with a weak D call TRBD1 (6 bases). CDR1 is LNHDA and CDR2 is SQIVND in the germline V gene (reference sequence). The length of the CDR3 is 14 residues. The ends were cut back, 7 bases at V and 5 bases at J, with 15 bases in the middle.

The chain uses TRBV23-1 and TRBJ1-2; tentative D call: TRBD1 (5 bases). TRBV23-1 is noted as an ORF with a role that remains uncertain. V lost 3 bases and J 1 base, leaving 24 bases between the germline ends. CDR3 size: 19 residues. In nucleotides, the CDR3 is TGCGCCAGCAGTCACCCTAGGTCAGGGACGACCTTTTTTAACTATGGCTACACCTTC. Translating gives CASSHPRSGTTFFNYGYTF.

This chain uses TRBV4-3 with TRBJ2-1, with 8 bases matching TRBD2. Germline V CDR1 and CDR2: LGHNA, YSLEER. This CDR3 comprises 16 residues. V lost 4 bases, J lost 0 bases, and 5 bases stayed unmatched. The CDR3 sequence: CASSPVAGSSYNEQFF. For the CDR3, the DNA is TGCGCCAGCAGCCCTGTAGCGGGGAGCTCCTACAATGAGCAGTTCTTC.

The CDR3, as DNA: TGTGCCAGCAGCACACGGACAACTAGCACAGATACGCAGTATTTT. Translation gives CASSTRTTSTDTQYF. The chain recombines TRBV5-5 with TRBJ2-3, with a tentative D call TRBD1 (5 bases). The germline V gene has CDR1 SGHKS and CDR2 YYEKEE (reference sequence). This CDR3 spans 15 amino acids. V was trimmed by 4 bases and J by 0 bases, leaving 12 bases between them.

The chain combines TRBV7-9 with TRBJ2-1; TRBD1 or TRBD2 may be the D gene (5 bases each). CDR1 is SEHNR, CDR2 FQNEAQ, per germline (reference sequence). Trimming shortened V by 4 bases and J by 2 bases, and 12 bases separated the two germline ends. The CDR3 is 15 amino acids. The CDR3: CASSSGTVAYNEQFF. The CDR3 DNA reads TGTGCCAGCAGCTCCGGGACGGTGGCCTACAATGAGCAGTTCTTC.

This rearrangement joins TRBV7-8 to TRBJ2-3; 9 nucleotides match TRBD2. This CDR3 contains 16 residues. CDR1 SGHVS and CDR2 FQNEAQ come from the germline V gene. V lost 1 base, J lost 0 bases, and 2 bases stayed unmatched. As DNA, the CDR3 is TGTGCCAGCAGCTTAGACGCGGGGGGGAGCACAGATACGCAGTATTTT. This sequence encodes CASSLDAGGSTDTQYF.

V is TRBV5-4 and J is TRBJ1-4; possibly TRBD1 for D (5 bases). Trimming removed 3 bases at V and 7 bases at J, with 13 bases between. Germline CDR1 SGHNT, CDR2 YYREEE (reference sequence). This CDR3 is built from 14 residues. CDR3 nucleotides: TGTGCCAGCAGCTCCACAGGCCTCGGTGAAAAACTGTTTTTT. Protein: CASSSTGLGEKLFF.

This clone was seen a handful of times. This chain links TRBV19 with TRBJ1-4; D is unclear. Germline V gene sequence: CDR1 LNHDA, CDR2 SQIVND (reference sequence). The CDR3 is made up of 15 amino acids. Trimming pared 7 bases from V and 5 bases from J, leaving 17 bases between. The CDR3 spells CASKESVQENEKLFF. CDR3 in DNA: TGTGCCAGTAAGGAATCGGTGCAGGAGAATGAAAAACTGTTTTTT.

CDR3 sequence (DNA): TGTGCCACCCCGGACCCTCCCTATGGCTACACCTTC. It translates to CATPDPPYGYTF. The rearrangement links TRBV21-1 to TRBJ1-2. TRBV21-1 is a listed pseudogene. The CDR3 has 12 residues.

V is TRBV19 and J is TRBJ2-7; 13 nucleotides agree with TRBD2. Germline CDR1 LNHDA, CDR2 SQIVND (reference sequence). The CDR3 spans 14 residues. V lost 4 bases to trimming and J lost 6 bases; unmatched junction nucleotides: 3. The chain's CDR3 is CASSKWTSGSEQYF. The CDR3 DNA reads as TGTGCCAGTAGTAAGTGGACTAGCGGGAGCGAGCAGTACTTC.

The rearrangement joins TRBV6-6 to TRBJ1-3; maybe TRBD1 (5 bases). Germline lookup yields CDR1 MNHNY and CDR2 SVGAGI (reference sequence). Trimming took off 6 bases at V and 0 bases at J, with 27 bases between the two ends. The CDR3 length is 20 residues. DNA of the CDR3: TGTGCCAGCAGCCCCGCGGGGGTAGGGCGCCGTACTACCTCTGGAAACACCATATATTTT. Translation: CASSPAGVGRRTTSGNTIYF.

The gene calls are TRBV9 and TRBJ2-2, with D possibly being TRBD2 (7 bases). This CDR3 is 16 amino acids long. Germline V lookup: CDR1 SGDLS, CDR2 YYNGEE. The V gene lost 4 bases and the J gene lost 5 bases, with 18 bases spanning the gap. The CDR3 is CASSPLAGEGTGELFF. In nucleotides, the CDR3 is TGTGCCAGCAGCCCGCTGGCAGGGGAGGGAACCGGGGAGCTGTTTTTT.

The chain has TRBV6-1 and TRBJ2-2, with 10 positions matching TRBD1. CDR1 and CDR2 from the germline V gene are MNHNS and SASEGT. The CDR3 runs 16 residues. V lost 1 base to trimming and J lost 6 bases; unmatched junction nucleotides: 5. The DNA of the CDR3 is TGTGCCAGCAGTGAAGGCTGGGACAGGGGATCCGGGGAGCTGTTTTTT. Protein: CASSEGWDRGSGELFF.

The chain couples TRBV4-3 to TRBJ1-2, with TRBD1 as a possible D gene (5 bases). CDR3 length equals 17 residues. Germline-derived CDR1 and CDR2 are LGHNA and YSLEER. The V and J ends lost 0 bases and 4 bases respectively, with 18 bases between them. The CDR3 spells CASSQEGVAGSFYGYTF. The DNA for the CDR3 is TGCGCCAGCAGCCAAGAAGGGGTGGCAGGTTCATTCTATGGCTACACCTTC.

This chain uses TRBV7-2 with TRBJ2-1, with D uncertain. The germline V gene encodes CDR1 SGHTA and CDR2 FQGNSA. The CDR3 covers 15 residues. V lost 0 bases, J lost 0 bases, and 6 bases lay in between. Here the CDR3 DNA reads TGTGCCAGCAGCTTAGCGAGGTCCTCCTACAATGAGCAGTTCTTC. As protein: CASSLARSSYNEQFF.

The CDR3 here is CASSAEQGNAFF. Here the CDR3 DNA reads TGTGCCAGCAGCGCCGAACAGGGGAACGCTTTCTTT. The chain joins TRBV9 to TRBJ1-1, with 7 nucleotides matching TRBD1. The trim removed 3 bases at V and 11 bases at J, leaving 7 bases unmatched. The germline CDR1 and CDR2 sequences are SGDLS and YYNGEE. The CDR3 spans 12 residues.

The chain has TRBV27 and TRBJ1-5; perhaps TRBD1 as D (5 bases). Trimming stripped 2 bases from V and 0 bases from J, with 11 bases between. The germline gives CDR1 MNHEY, CDR2 SMNVEV (reference sequence). The CDR3 totals 16 residues. As DNA, the CDR3 is TGTGCCAGCAGTTTACGGACACCCTATAGCAATCAGCCCCAGCATTTT. It translates to CASSLRTPYSNQPQHF.

This clone has a handful of counts. V and J are TRBV25-1 and TRBJ1-1; the match to TRBD1 covers 7 bases. Unmatched junction bases numbered 15, after V lost 9 bases and J lost 11 bases. CDR3 length: 13 amino acids. Germline V gene data show CDR1 as MGHDK and CDR2 as SYGVNS. The CDR3 region is CASSPTGTIGAFF. CDR3 DNA: TGTGCCAGTTCCCCGACAGGGACGATAGGGGCTTTCTTT.

V gene TRBV5-1 combines with J gene TRBJ1-2; no clear D gene. Trimming took off 0 bases at V and 9 bases at J, with 15 bases between the two ends. The CDR3 extends over 14 amino acids. Looked up from germline, CDR1 is SGHRS and CDR2 is YFSETQ. In DNA, the CDR3 is TGCGCCAGCAGCTTGGTTGGAGGACCCGAGAGCTACACCTTC. This gives the protein CASSLVGGPESYTF.

This chain connects TRBV27 to TRBJ1-2; TRBD1 is a possible D gene (6 bases). The V end lost 2 bases, the J end lost 4 bases, and 11 bases lay between the germline ends. CDR1 MNHEY and CDR2 SMNVEV come from the germline V gene (reference sequence). This CDR3 is 14 amino acids long. The CDR3 DNA reads TGTGCCAGCAGTTTAAAGCCACAGGGCTATGGCTACACCTTC. Its protein product is CASSLKPQGYGYTF.

The chain uses TRBV21-1 and TRBJ2-5; TRBD2 is the table's D call and was not checked against the DNA. TRBV21-1 is a documented pseudogene. CDR3 length: 17 amino acids. CDR3 sequence: CASSNGKQREDQETQYF. The CDR3 nucleotides are TGTGCCAGCAGCAATGGTAAACAGCGGGAGGATCAAGAGACCCAGTACTTC.

Only a few counts were recorded for this clone. V is TRBV4-2 and J is TRBJ2-5; D is uncertain. The germline V gene has CDR1 LGHNA and CDR2 YNFKEQ. The CDR3 has 11 amino acids. The V end lost 4 bases, the J end lost 5 bases, and 5 bases lay between the germline ends. The CDR3 region is CASSLGETQYF. CDR3 in DNA: TGTGCCAGCAGCCTCGGGGAGACCCAGTACTTC.

The chain employs TRBV6-5 and TRBJ1-1; the match to TRBD1 covers 10 bases. The J segment lost 3 bases and the V segment lost 7 bases, leaving 8 bases of the junction unmatched. The CDR3 has 15 residues. The germline gives CDR1 MNHEY, CDR2 SVGAGI. The CDR3: CASTRDRGPDTEAFF. The CDR3 DNA is TGTGCCAGCACACGGGACAGGGGTCCGGACACTGAAGCTTTCTTT.

The rearrangement links TRBV11-1 to TRBJ1-1, with 7 bases that match TRBD1. Trimming removed 4 bases from V and 4 bases from J; junction bases left unmatched: 6. The CDR3 has 14 residues. Germline values: CDR1 SGHAT, CDR2 FQDESV (reference sequence). The CDR3 here is CASSYRQGATEAFF. The DNA for the CDR3 is TGTGCCAGCAGCTATCGACAGGGAGCCACTGAAGCTTTCTTT.